This note documents a single T cell receptor beta chain sequence. The data were obtained in a study of technical replicates of blood from a handful of donors. TCRdb's table, derived via immunoSEQ multiplex PCR, lists solely in-frame clones and lacks some. The sample yields some 14,000 clones, around 83% seen once. Trimming took off 5 bases at V and 4 bases at J, with 9 bases between the two ends. The CDR3 loop spans 13 amino acids. Germline loops: CDR1 MNHNY, CDR2 SVGAGI (reference sequence). V usage is TRBV6-6 and J usage is TRBJ1-3; D ambiguous. This clonotype was obtained from a human donor in good health. Sequenced material: PBMCs. This chain's CDR3 is CASSLEGGNTIYF. The CDR3 DNA sequence: TGTGCCAGCAGTCTTGAGGGAGGAAACACCATATATTTT.